This T cell receptor beta chain was captured by sequencing in a study of lymphopenia after photon versus proton radiotherapy. Germline V gene lookup returns CDR1 MDHEN and CDR2 SYDVKM. The CDR3 contains 14 residues. Trimming removed 5 bases at V and 5 bases at J, with 15 bases between. Turning to this clone: Its antigen is as yet unknown.

Generated by immunoSEQ multiplex PCR, the TCRdb table keeps only in-frame clones and is missing some. The table shows about 70,000 clones, with about 90% occurring only once. General study points: A bigger post-nadir fall in TCR diversity correlated inversely with survival time in deceased patients. Proton therapy kept repertoires fairly stable, unlike photons, which gained effector/memory cells. After the lymphocyte nadir, photon-treated repertoires showed oligoclonal expansion, especially of CD8+ Temra cells.

The sequence derives from a middle-aged woman with cholangiocarcinoma. This specimen was peripheral blood, taken from a patient treated with photon-based radiotherapy. The rearrangement joins TRBV28 to TRBJ1-1; D unclear. For the CDR3, the DNA is TGTGCCAGCAGTCCACAGACATCGAGGACTGAAGCTTTCTTT. Translated: CASSPQTSRTEAFF.